These 28 T cell receptor beta chains came from one sample sequenced in a study of beta chain features in type 1 diabetes. The authors reverse transcribed all of the isolated RNA, so sequencing captured expressed TCRB transcripts. Profiled with immunoSEQ multiplex PCR; TCRdb holds only in-frame clones, not every one. The sample gives around 310,000 clones, 11% of which show up once; roughly 0.016% is in the top ten. Material: naive CD4+ T cells from blood. The receptors come from a woman aged 25 to 39 in good health.

The gene calls are TRBV6-5 and TRBJ2-7; 9 bases align to TRBD2. After removal of 0 bases from V and 0 bases from J, the junction contained 3 bases not matched to a gene. The V gene's germline CDR1 is MNHEY and CDR2 SVGAGI. The CDR3 consists of 16 residues. As DNA, the CDR3 is TGTGCCAGCAGTTACTCGGGTAGCGGGAGCTCCTACGAGCAGTACTTC. Translating it yields CASSYSGSGSSYEQYF.

The rearrangement links TRBV29-1 to TRBJ1-5; a possible D gene is TRBD1 (6 bases). The V and J ends lost 4 bases and 7 bases respectively, with 14 bases between them. This CDR3 is 13 amino acids long. Germline V gene data show CDR1 as SQVTM and CDR2 as ANQGSEA. The CDR3: CSVGSQGNQPQHF. The CDR3 DNA reads TGCAGCGTTGGTAGCCAGGGGAACCAGCCCCAGCATTTT. The whole variable domain, filled in from reference TRBV29-1 and TRBJ1-5, reads SAVISQKPSRDICQRGTSLTIQCQVDSQVTMMFWYRQQPGQSLTLIATANQGSEATYESGFVIDKFPISRPNLTFSTLTVSNMSPEDSSIYLCSVGSQGNQPQHFGDGTRLSIL.

This clone turned up a few times. V usage is TRBV30 and J usage is TRBJ2-4; weak D call: TRBD2 (6 bases). V was pared by 5 bases and J by 9 bases, with 17 bases between. CDR1 and CDR2 (germline): GTSNPN, SVGIG (reference sequence). This CDR3 has 13 amino acids. The CDR3 loop is CAWQGAGVSIQYF. The DNA for the CDR3 is TGTGCCTGGCAGGGAGCGGGCGTATCCATTCAGTACTTC.

This clone was observed a few times. The J gene is TRBJ2-7, the V gene TRBV19, with 10 bases fitting TRBD1. From germline, CDR1 is LNHDA and CDR2 SQIVND (reference sequence). CDR3 size: 17 residues. V lost 2 bases and J lost 4; bases outside the gene matches: 11. The CDR3 loop reads CASSILSTGGKLYEQYF. The CDR3 region has the DNA TGTGCCAGTAGTATACTCTCGACAGGGGGCAAGTTGTACGAGCAGTACTTC.

This clone has more than one count but fewer than ten. This sequence joins TRBV28 and TRBJ2-7; a weak D match, TRBD2 (6 bases). Per the germline V gene, CDR1 is MDHEN and CDR2 is SYDVKM. There are 14 residues in the CDR3. Trimming left V 2 bases short and J 6 bases short, with 14 bases between. DNA of the CDR3: TGTGCCAGCAGTTTAGGGGGGAAACCTTTCGAGCAGTACTTC. It translates to CASSLGGKPFEQYF.

The chain links TRBV30 to TRBJ2-2; D is unclear. Germline V gives CDR1 GTSNPN, CDR2 SVGIG (reference sequence). The CDR3 loop spans 12 amino acids. The germline V and J ends were trimmed by 3 bases and 2 bases, with 4 bases remaining between them. The CDR3 bases are TGTGCCTGGAGCTTAAACACCGGGGAGCTGTTTTTT. This translates into CAWSLNTGELFF.

This clone was counted between two and nine times. At the DNA level, this CDR3 is encoded by other sequences in the same sample as well. The chain employs TRBV5-1 and TRBJ2-5, with 14 bases aligning to TRBD2. The CDR3 contains 15 residues. Unmatched junction bases numbered 2, after V lost 4 bases and J lost 3 bases. CDR1 and CDR2 from the germline V gene are SGHRS and YFSETQ. The CDR3 nucleotides read TGCGCCAGCAGCCTGGGACTAGCGGGGGAAGAGACCCAGTACTTC. It translates to CASSLGLAGEETQYF.

The sample holds a few counts of this clone. The chain couples TRBV7-2 to TRBJ1-3; unclear D gene. Trimming cost V 0 bases and J 0 bases, with 12 bases left between them. The CDR3 extends over 17 amino acids. CDR1 and CDR2 from the germline V gene are SGHTA and FQGNSA. CDR3 protein: CASSLARGPFSGNTIYF. In nucleotides, the CDR3 is TGTGCCAGCAGCTTAGCGCGGGGTCCGTTCTCTGGAAACACCATATATTTT. The full variable domain, in which reference TRBV7-2 and TRBJ1-3 provide the parts outside the CDR3, is GAGVSQSPSNKVTEKGKDVELRCDPISGHTALYWYRQSLGQGLEFLIYFQGNSAPDKSGLPSDRFSAERTGGSVSTLTIQRTQQEDSAVYLCASSLARGPFSGNTIYFGEGSWLTVV.

This clone was recorded a few times. The chain joins TRBV6-6 to TRBJ2-5, with D possibly matching TRBD1 (6 bases). Germline lookup yields CDR1 MNHNY and CDR2 SVGAGI (reference sequence). The CDR3 consists of 15 residues. Trimming pared 6 bases from V and 4 bases from J, leaving 18 bases between. CDR3 sequence (DNA): TGTGCCAGCAGAATCTCTCAGGGGAAGCGAGAGACCCAGTACTTC. Protein sequence: CASRISQGKRETQYF.

This rearrangement joins TRBV5-4 to TRBJ2-3; a possible D gene is TRBD2 (6 bases). The V gene lost 1 base and the J gene lost 4 bases, with 19 bases spanning the gap. The CDR3 consists of 17 residues. The germline CDR1 and CDR2 sequences are SGHNT and YYREEE (reference sequence). The CDR3 DNA reads as TGTGCCAGCAGCTTGTTCTGGAGGGCCGGGGCTGCAGATACGCAGTATTTT. Translated, it gives CASSLFWRAGAADTQYF.

This clone occurred a few times. V usage is TRBV27 and J usage is TRBJ2-7, with TRBD2 identical over 10 bases. Germline V gene lookup returns CDR1 MNHEY and CDR2 SMNVEV (reference sequence). The CDR3 covers 14 residues. V gave up 6 bases and J gave up 4 bases; unmatched junction bases: 6. For the CDR3, the DNA is TGTGCCAGCAGCCTAGCGGGAGCCCTATACGAGCAGTACTTC. It yields the protein CASSLAGALYEQYF.

This clone was recorded a few times. This rearrangement joins TRBV7-2 to TRBJ2-7; 12 bases line up with TRBD2. V gave up 4 bases and J gave up 6 bases; unmatched junction bases: 4. CDR1 SGHTA and CDR2 FQGNSA come from the germline V gene. This CDR3 has 14 residues. The CDR3 loop reads CASSSSLAGGEQYF. The CDR3 DNA reads TGTGCCAGCAGCTCCTCACTAGCGGGAGGCGAGCAGTACTTC.

J is TRBJ2-7 and V is TRBV7-2; 10 bases align to TRBD2. From germline, CDR1 is SGHTA and CDR2 FQGNSA. The CDR3 consists of 15 residues. Trimming removed 1 base from V and 3 bases from J; junction bases left unmatched: 3. The DNA of the CDR3 is TGTGCCAGCAGCTTAGAATCTAGCGGGAGCTACGAGCAGTACTTC. It encodes CASSLESSGSYEQYF.

This clone has more than one count but fewer than ten. Here the CDR3 DNA reads TGTGCCAGCAGCATACGGACAGGCCTCTTGGAGACCCAGTACTTC. It is translated as CASSIRTGLLETQYF. The V gene is TRBV7-2, the J gene TRBJ2-5; 7 nucleotides match TRBD1. The CDR3 length is 15 residues. After removal of 5 bases from V and 5 bases from J, the junction contained 11 bases not matched to a gene. The germline gives CDR1 SGHTA, CDR2 FQGNSA.

The chain uses TRBV19 and TRBJ2-1; possible D gene TRBD2, 5 bases. CDR3 size: 14 residues. Germline loops: CDR1 LNHDA, CDR2 SQIVND (reference sequence). The V gene lost 4 bases and the J gene lost 2 bases, with 9 bases spanning the gap. The CDR3 is CASSSGGPYNEQFF. CDR3 bases: TGTGCCAGTAGTAGCGGAGGACCCTACAATGAGCAGTTCTTC.

Only a few counts were recorded for this clone. V and J are TRBV28 and TRBJ2-3; D is possibly TRBD2 (7 bases). The germline gives CDR1 MDHEN, CDR2 SYDVKM. The V end lost 8 bases, the J end lost 2 bases, and 14 bases lay between the germline ends. This CDR3 spans 14 amino acids. CDR3 residues: CASGGRGSTDTQYF. As DNA, the CDR3 is TGTGCCAGCGGGGGGAGGGGGTCCACAGATACGCAGTATTTT.

This clone was seen a handful of times. The V call is TRBV7-7, the J call TRBJ2-1; 10 nucleotides agree with TRBD2. Germline CDR1 reads SSHAT; CDR2 reads FNYEAQ (reference sequence). CDR3 length equals 13 residues. In nucleotides, the CDR3 is TGTGCTAGCGCTCCAAGTCCAGCGGGAGGGAAGTTCTTC. Its translation: CASAPSPAGGKFF.

This clone was counted only a few times. The rearrangement joins TRBV15 to TRBJ2-7; D is perhaps TRBD1 (6 bases). Germline loops: CDR1 LNHNV, CDR2 YYDKDF (reference sequence). V gave up 0 bases and J gave up 1 base, with 7 bases separating them. The CDR3 extends over 14 amino acids. The CDR3 is CATSRETGSYEQYF. The CDR3 DNA reads as TGTGCCACCAGCAGAGAAACAGGGTCCTACGAGCAGTACTTC. Based on the CDR3 plus reference TRBV15 and TRBJ2-7, the full variable domain is DAMVIQNPRYQVTQFGKPVTLSCSQTLNHNVMYWYQQKSSQAPKLLFHYYDKDFNNEADTPDNFQSRRPNTSFCFLDIRSPGLGDTAMYLCATSRETGSYEQYFGPGTRLTVT.

This clone has more than one count but fewer than ten. The genes are TRBV14 and TRBJ2-7; 11 nucleotides match TRBD1. V shed 3 bases and J 3 bases; nucleotides not matched to a gene: 4. Germline assignment: CDR1 SGHDN and CDR2 FVKESK. CDR3 length: 15 amino acids. The chain's CDR3 is CASSHAGTGGYEQYF. The CDR3 DNA sequence: TGTGCCAGCAGCCATGCCGGGACAGGGGGCTACGAGCAGTACTTC.

The chain carries TRBV9 and TRBJ1-1, with D unclear. Trimming cost V 6 bases and J 2 bases, with 11 bases left between them. Germline V CDR1 and CDR2: SGDLS, YYNGEE. The CDR3 contains 13 residues. CDR3 nucleotide sequence: TGTGCCAGCAAAGAGGGTCCCAACACTGAAGCTTTCTTT. Translation gives CASKEGPNTEAFF.

This chain connects TRBV6-5 to TRBJ2-4; D gene uncertain. Germline V gene lookup returns CDR1 MNHEY and CDR2 SVGAGI. Trimming took 0 bases from V and 6 from J, leaving 12 bases between them. The CDR3 covers 15 residues. CDR3 protein: CASSYSLYSPNIQYF. The CDR3 DNA follows: TGTGCCAGCAGTTACTCCCTGTACAGCCCAAACATTCAGTACTTC.

The V and J genes are TRBV28 and TRBJ2-1, with D perhaps matching TRBD2 (6 bases). Trimming took off 8 bases at V and 0 bases at J, with 14 bases between the two ends. Germline V CDR1 and CDR2: MDHEN, SYDVKM. This CDR3 has 15 residues. The CDR3 DNA reads TGTGCCAGCGGTGGGGCGGGGAGCTCCTACAATGAGCAGTTCTTC. It is translated as CASGGAGSSYNEQFF.

This chain uses TRBV7-2 with TRBJ2-4, with D maybe TRBD1 (5 bases). V lost 4 bases and J lost 0, with 13 bases in between. Germline V CDR1 and CDR2: SGHTA, FQGNSA. This CDR3 has 16 residues. The CDR3 DNA reads TGTGCCAGCAGCTCGCAGGGTGGTGGAGCCAAAAACATTCAGTACTTC. Translated, it gives CASSSQGGGAKNIQYF.

This chain uses TRBV7-9 with TRBJ2-2; TRBD1 might be the D (6 bases). This CDR3 has 16 residues. The germline V gene has CDR1 SEHNR and CDR2 FQNEAQ (reference sequence). The V gene lost 5 bases and the J gene lost 1 base, with 14 bases spanning the gap. The CDR3 nucleotides are TGTGCCAGCAGCCCTATTCAGGGGTTGAACACCGGGGAGCTGTTTTTT. This codes for CASSPIQGLNTGELFF.

The chain couples TRBV14 to TRBJ1-1, with a weak D call TRBD1 (5 bases). Deletions cut 5 bases from V and 6 bases from J, with 13 bases between. Germline-derived CDR1 and CDR2 are SGHDN and FVKESK. CDR3 length: 13 residues. CDR3 sequence (DNA): TGTGCCAGCAGCTCGACGGCAGGGTCTGAAGCTTTCTTT. Translating it yields CASSSTAGSEAFF.

The chain uses TRBV7-9 and TRBJ2-5; D is uncertain. V lost 10 bases and J 2 bases, leaving 14 bases between the germline ends. This CDR3 has 13 amino acids. Germline loops: CDR1 SEHNR, CDR2 FQNEAQ (reference sequence). For the CDR3, the DNA is TGTGCCACCGCCAAGACTTCTCAAGAGACCCAGTACTTC. Encoded protein: CATAKTSQETQYF.

This chain links TRBV5-4 with TRBJ2-7; D ambiguous. Germline CDR1 and CDR2: SGHNT and YYREEE (reference sequence). The CDR3 runs to 13 residues. V lost 0 bases to trimming and J lost 3 bases, with 7 bases between them. CDR3 sequence (DNA): TGTGCCAGCAGCTTGGATAGCTACTACGAGCAGTACTTC. Translating gives CASSLDSYYEQYF.

This clone was counted a few times. The gene calls are TRBV6-6 and TRBJ2-1; the D gene is possibly TRBD2 (6 bases). The ends were cut back, 6 bases at V and 2 bases at J, with 17 bases in the middle. The CDR3 has 16 amino acids. The V gene's germline CDR1 is MNHNY and CDR2 SVGAGI (reference sequence). CDR3 nucleotide sequence: TGTGCCAGCAGCCCCTCGGGGGAAGGAACCTACAATGAGCAGTTCTTC. Protein sequence: CASSPSGEGTYNEQFF.